A single sample gave rise to the 26 T cell receptor beta chains below, sequenced in a study of cytomegalovirus exposure and HLA in healthy donors (dated 2017 in TCRdb). Library construction relied on the immunoSEQ multiplex PCR assay. For the multiplex PCR, a mixture combining 60 forward primers for TCR Vbeta segments and 13 reverse primers for TCR Jbeta segments was used. TCRdb holds this immuneACCESS table with in-frame rearrangements only. Some clones are missing; in checked studies, unresolved V genes explain under half, and the rest has no known cause. The sample table gives approximately 120,000 clones. About 2.2% of the sample comes from the top ten. The material sequenced was PBMCs. Receptors were obtained from a middle-aged man in good health and CMV-seronegative.

The chain has TRBV5-4 and TRBJ2-7, with 8 bases identical to TRBD1. In germline, CDR1 is SGHNT, CDR2 YYREEE (reference sequence). Trimming at V came to 4 bases and at J to 6 bases, leaving 12 bases not matched to a gene. The CDR3 is made up of 15 amino acids. CDR3 amino acids: CASSGKGTGAFEQYF. The CDR3 coding sequence is TGTGCCAGCAGCGGGAAGGGGACAGGAGCCTTCGAGCAGTACTTC.

This chain joins TRBV11-1 and TRBJ2-7, with D possibly matching TRBD1 (6 bases). Germline V gives CDR1 SGHAT, CDR2 FQDESV (reference sequence). This CDR3 spans 14 amino acids. Trimming took off 3 bases at V and 4 bases at J, with 13 bases between the two ends. In DNA, the CDR3 is TGTGCCAGCAGCTTTCTTACCCAGGGGTACGAGCAGTACTTC. It specifies CASSFLTQGYEQYF.

CDR3 region: CASSSAGRDIGNEQFF. DNA of the CDR3: TGCGCCAGCAGCTCCGCGGGGAGGGACATTGGCAATGAGCAGTTCTTC. The J gene is TRBJ2-1, the V gene TRBV4-3, with a possible D match to TRBD2 (7 bases). V lost 5 bases to trimming and J lost 6 bases, with 20 bases between them. The germline V gene encodes CDR1 LGHNA and CDR2 YSLEER. The CDR3 length is 16 residues.

The chain is built from TRBV18 and TRBJ2-7; 9 bases fit TRBD1. The CDR3 has 15 residues. Germline trimming cut 5 bases from V and 7 bases from J; bases unmatched to any gene: 12. The germline CDR1 and CDR2 sequences are KGHSH and LQKENI. The CDR3 loop is CASSSLRDRVGEQYF. The CDR3 nucleotides are TGTGCCAGCTCATCCCTCCGGGACAGGGTTGGGGAGCAGTACTTC.

The rearrangement joins TRBV7-9 to TRBJ2-5; possibly TRBD2 for D (6 bases). The end of the DNA is better explained by TRBJ2-7, so the J call may be wrong. The CDR3 is made up of 14 amino acids. Looked up from germline, CDR1 is SEHNR and CDR2 is FQNEAQ (reference sequence). CDR3 nucleotide sequence: TGTGCCAGCGCGGGACGGGGCAGCTCCTACGAGCAGTACTTC. Amino acids: CASAGRGSSYEQYF.

The genes are TRBV29-1 and TRBJ1-1; the match to TRBD1 covers 10 bases. Germline CDR1 is SQVTM and CDR2 is ANQGSEA. The length of the CDR3 is 13 residues. V gave up 6 bases and J gave up 5 bases; unmatched junction bases: 6. This chain's CDR3 is CSVLTGGRTEAFF. CDR3 nucleotide sequence: TGCAGCGTATTGACAGGGGGCCGAACTGAAGCTTTCTTT.

The genes are TRBV10-2 and TRBJ1-2; D unclear. The germline CDR1 and CDR2 sequences are WSHSY and SAAADI. The CDR3 spans 13 residues. The V end lost 2 bases, the J end lost 8 bases, and 12 bases lay between the germline ends. The chain's CDR3 is CASSEVEGRGYTF. The CDR3 DNA reads TGCGCCAGCAGTGAGGTGGAGGGTCGCGGCTACACCTTC.

V is TRBV7-2 and J is TRBJ2-5; D call uncertain. Germline values: CDR1 SGHTA, CDR2 FQGNSA. This CDR3 has 14 residues. Trimming cost V 1 base and J 0 bases, with 6 bases left between them. The CDR3 loop reads CASSLVPNQETQYF. The DNA for the CDR3 is TGTGCCAGCAGCTTAGTTCCCAACCAAGAGACCCAGTACTTC.

V gene TRBV13 combines with J gene TRBJ2-3, with 10 positions matching TRBD1. The length of the CDR3 is 16 residues. The ends lost 2 bases at V and 6 bases at J; junction bases unmatched: 8. Germline V gives CDR1 PRHDT, CDR2 FYEKMQ (reference sequence). The CDR3 DNA is TGTGCCAGCAGCTTACGGACAGGGGGTAAAGCGGATACGCAGTATTTT. Translating it yields CASSLRTGGKADTQYF.

The chain recombines TRBV5-4 with TRBJ2-2; 7 bases align to TRBD1. The germline V gene has CDR1 SGHNT and CDR2 YYREEE (reference sequence). The J segment lost 4 bases and the V segment lost 6 bases, leaving 9 bases of the junction unmatched. The CDR3 is 15 residues long. The CDR3 reads CASNRQGGGTGELFF. The CDR3 bases are TGTGCCAGCAACCGACAGGGTGGGGGCACCGGGGAGCTGTTTTTT.

This chain joins TRBV5-1 and TRBJ1-5; possibly TRBD1 for D (5 bases). The length of the CDR3 is 13 residues. V was trimmed by 7 bases and J by 4 bases, leaving 12 bases between them. The germline V gene has CDR1 SGHRS and CDR2 YFSETQ. The CDR3 reads CASSWGENQPQHF. The CDR3 region has the DNA TGCGCCAGCTCCTGGGGGGAAAATCAGCCCCAGCATTTT.

V and J are TRBV5-1 and TRBJ2-7; 7 bases are shared with TRBD2. From germline, CDR1 is SGHRS and CDR2 YFSETQ. The CDR3 consists of 15 residues. V gave up 5 bases and J gave up 4 bases; unmatched junction bases: 12. The CDR3 region is CASSPGGGRAYEQYF. CDR3 nucleotide sequence: TGCGCCAGCAGTCCCGGGGGAGGGAGGGCGTACGAGCAGTACTTC.

On this clone itself: The conserved phenylalanine or tryptophan is not found at the CDR3 terminus, so this likely reflects a read error. J is TRBJ1-1 and V is TRBV29-1; D remains ambiguous. The CDR3 spans 10 residues. Trimming removed 3 bases from V and 10 bases from J, with 9 bases in between. In germline, CDR1 is SQVTM, CDR2 ANQGSEA. CDR3 sequence: CSVDSEAAFV. CDR3 DNA: TGCAGCGTTGATTCGGAGGCAGCTTTCGTT.

CDR3 loop: CASSENEQFF. CDR3 sequence (DNA): TGTGCCAGTAGTGAGAATGAGCAGTTCTTC. This chain joins TRBV19 and TRBJ2-1; D is ambiguous. The ends were cut back, 5 bases at V and 7 bases at J, with 3 bases in the middle. The CDR3 covers 10 residues. The germline V gene encodes CDR1 LNHDA and CDR2 SQIVND (reference sequence).

J is TRBJ2-2 and V is TRBV18; 9 bases align to TRBD2. The V and J ends lost 1 base and 4 bases, in that order; junction bases with no gene match: 4. The germline CDR1 and CDR2 sequences are KGHSH and LQKENI. CDR3 length: 16 amino acids. The CDR3 sequence: CASSPLILAGTGELFF. Written as DNA, the CDR3 is TGTGCCAGCTCACCACTGATACTAGCGGGCACCGGGGAGCTGTTTTTT.

The J gene is TRBJ1-4, the V gene TRBV5-5; D gene uncertain. CDR1 and CDR2 from the germline V gene are SGHKS and YYEKEE (reference sequence). Deletions cut 3 bases from V and 7 bases from J, with 16 bases between. CDR3 length equals 15 residues. CDR3 residues: CASSSQRGSLEKLFF. The CDR3 nucleotides read TGTGCCAGCAGCTCGCAGCGGGGAAGTCTTGAAAAACTGTTTTTT.

This chain links TRBV7-2 with TRBJ2-3, with TRBD2 identical over 10 bases. CDR1 and CDR2 from the germline V gene are SGHTA and FQGNSA. V was pared by 5 bases and J by 3 bases, with 8 bases of the junction left unmatched. There are 16 residues in the CDR3. The CDR3 protein is CASSMRAGGPTDTQYF. CDR3 nucleotide sequence: TGTGCCAGCAGCATGCGAGCGGGAGGGCCGACAGATACGCAGTATTTT.

V and J are TRBV10-3 and TRBJ1-1; D not certain. Germline V gene lookup returns CDR1 ENHRY and CDR2 SYGVKD. V dropped 4 bases and J dropped 1 base, with 7 bases sitting between them. The CDR3 consists of 13 residues. CDR3 region: CAISVGGNTEAFF. CDR3 nucleotides: TGTGCCATCAGTGTAGGAGGGAACACTGAAGCTTTCTTT.

The rearrangement links TRBV2 to TRBJ2-1; 7 bases map to TRBD2. V shed 4 bases, J shed 4 bases, and the junction held 4 bases outside the gene matches. The CDR3 has 14 amino acids. Germline values: CDR1 SNHLY, CDR2 FYNNEI. The CDR3 reads CASSVRGSYNEQFF. CDR3 coding DNA: TGTGCCAGCAGTGTGCGCGGGAGTTACAATGAGCAGTTCTTC. Together with reference TRBV2 and TRBJ2-1, the CDR3 gives the full variable domain: EPEVTQTPSHQVTQMGQEVILRCVPISNHLYFYWYRQILGQKVEFLVSFYNNEISEKSEIFDDQFSVERPDGSNFTLKIRSTKLEDSAMYFCASSVRGSYNEQFFGPGTRLTVL.

This chain joins TRBV30 and TRBJ2-2; TRBD2 matches at 8 bases. The V and J ends lost 5 bases and 4 bases, in that order; junction bases with no gene match: 6. This CDR3 spans 14 amino acids. Germline V gene data show CDR1 as GTSNPN and CDR2 as SVGIG (reference sequence). The CDR3 DNA sequence: TGTGCCTGGGGAGAGGGGACTAGCACCGGGGAGCTGTTTTTT. Translated, it gives CAWGEGTSTGELFF.

V usage is TRBV5-1 and J usage is TRBJ1-2; D might be TRBD1 (6 bases). The germline V gene has CDR1 SGHRS and CDR2 YFSETQ. This CDR3 is 15 amino acids long. V was clipped by 0 bases and J by 8 bases, with 17 bases between them. The DNA of the CDR3 is TGCGCCAGCAGCTTGGAATCGGTACAGGGTATAGGCTACACCTTC. It specifies CASSLESVQGIGYTF. The full variable domain, in which reference TRBV5-1 and TRBJ1-2 provide the parts outside the CDR3, is KAGVTQTPRYLIKTRGQQVTLSCSPISGHRSVSWYQQTPGQGLQFLFEYFSETQRNKGNFPGRFSGRQFSNSRSEMNVSTLELGDSALYLCASSLESVQGIGYTFGSGTRLTVV.

The chain combines TRBV30 with TRBJ1-1; 8 bases are shared with TRBD1. The ends lost 2 bases at V and 0 bases at J; junction bases unmatched: 2. This CDR3 is 14 amino acids long. Germline CDR1 is GTSNPN and CDR2 is SVGIG (reference sequence). The CDR3 here is CAWSRGQVNTEAFF. CDR3 nucleotide sequence: TGTGCCTGGAGTCGGGGACAGGTGAACACTGAAGCTTTCTTT.

The gene calls are TRBV6-6 and TRBJ2-1, with 8 nucleotides matching TRBD1. The germline V gene encodes CDR1 MNHNY and CDR2 SVGAGI (reference sequence). The CDR3 has 15 residues. Losses at the gene ends were 7 bases for V and 4 bases for J; bases not matched to a gene: 9. The CDR3 loop reads CASTRGPNPYNEQFF. The DNA for the CDR3 is TGTGCCAGCACCAGGGGGCCGAATCCTTACAATGAGCAGTTCTTC.

The V gene is TRBV2, the J gene TRBJ1-1, with 7 bases that match TRBD1. The germline V gene has CDR1 SNHLY and CDR2 FYNNEI. V was clipped by 2 bases and J by 1 base; unmatched bases: 4. The CDR3 contains 15 residues. The CDR3 loop reads CASSERSGGNTEAFF. CDR3 nucleotide sequence: TGTGCCAGCAGTGAACGATCAGGGGGGAACACTGAAGCTTTCTTT.

CDR3 coding DNA: TGTGCCATCAGTGAGCCGGGGAGGGGGCAGTTCTTC. It codes for CAISEPGRGQFF. This chain uses TRBV10-3 with TRBJ2-1; the match to TRBD2 covers 7 bases. The germline CDR1 and CDR2 sequences are ENHRY and SYGVKD. This CDR3 region has 12 residues. J was trimmed by 12 bases and V by 2 bases; bases with no gene match: 4.

The V and J genes are TRBV6-5 and TRBJ1-6, with D unclear. Trimming shortened V by 4 bases and J by 3 bases, and 13 bases separated the two germline ends. The CDR3 is 16 amino acids. Germline CDR1 is MNHEY and CDR2 is SVGAGI. The CDR3 nucleotides are TGTGCCAGCAGTTCTGTGCGGGATAACTATAATTCACCCCTCCACTTT. Residues: CASSSVRDNYNSPLHF.